This is a list of T cell receptor beta chains from one sample in a study of PD-1 blockade in classical Hodgkin lymphoma. Assay used: immunoSEQ multiplex PCR; TCRdb lists only in-frame clones, some missing. The data contain about 41,000 clones, 76% of them seen just once; the ten biggest clones take up about 22%. The material sequenced was peripheral blood mononuclear cells (PBMCs), taken at baseline. The receptors come from a human donor with classical Hodgkin lymphoma. The CDR3 runs from the conserved cysteine through the conserved F or W. D genes are given only for firm matches. Clone size appears in some rows only: once, few, many, or a class for an expanded clone.

v_call	clone_size	d_call	j_call	cdr3_nt	cdr3_aa
TRBV18	once	NA	TRBJ1-2	TGTGCCAGCTCACTCACCCTGGAAAACTATGGCTACACCTTC	CASSLTLENYGYTF
TRBV18	NA	NA	TRBJ2-5	TGTGCCAGCTCACCTCCAGGAGGTCAACAAGAGACCCAGTACTTC	CASSPPGGQQETQYF
TRBV27	NA	TRBD2	TRBJ2-7	TGTGCCAGCAGTTTAAGTAGCGGGGCCTACGAGCAGTACTTC	CASSLSSGAYEQYF
TRBV6-5	NA	NA	TRBJ1-2	TGTGCCAGCAGTCCCGGCGGCCGTGGCTACACCTTC	CASSPGGRGYTF
TRBV18	NA	NA	TRBJ2-7	TGTGCCAGCTCAGGTTCCTACGAGCAGTACTTC	CASSGSYEQYF
TRBV6-5	NA	NA	TRBJ1-5	TGTGCCAGCAGGGGGGACCCTCGCGGTCAGCCCCAGCATTTT	CASRGDPRGQPQHF
TRBV28	NA	NA	TRBJ1-5	TGTGCCAGCCAGGTCGGGAATCAGCCCCAGCATTTT	CASQVGNQPQHF
TRBV7-7	few	NA	TRBJ2-1	TGTGCCAGCAGCTTAGGATCTAGGGGTGATTACAATGAGCAGTTCTTC	CASSLGSRGDYNEQFF
TRBV6-1	once	NA	TRBJ2-5	TGTGCCAGCAGTGAAGTGGCGGGGACCCAGTACTTC	CASSEVAGTQYF
TRBV16	NA	TRBD2	TRBJ2-7	TGTGCCAGCAGCCAATCGGGCGGGAGCTCCTACGAGCAGTACTTC	CASSQSGGSSYEQYF
TRBV27	NA	TRBD1	TRBJ2-7	TGTGCCAGCAGTTTGGGGACAGGGGCCCACGAGCAGTACTTC	CASSLGTGAHEQYF
TRBV7-3	few	NA	TRBJ1-1	TGTGCCAGCAGCACCTCCGTGAGCACTGAAGCTTTCTTT	CASSTSVSTEAFF
TRBV25-1	once	NA	TRBJ2-7	TGTGCCAGCAGTGACCACTACGAGCAGTACTTC	CASSDHYEQYF
TRBV6-6	NA	TRBD2	TRBJ2-7	TGTGCCAGCACCAACCCGGGGGGCTACGAGCAGTACTTC	CASTNPGGYEQYF
TRBV13	few	TRBD2	TRBJ2-3	TGTGCCAGCAGCCCAGGGACTAGCGGGAGAATCACAGATACGCAGTATTTT	CASSPGTSGRITDTQYF
TRBV28	medium-sized	NA	TRBJ1-1	TGTGCCAGCGGAAACAGGGAGGGCACTGAAGCTTTCTTT	CASGNREGTEAFF
TRBV28	NA	NA	TRBJ2-1	TGTGCCAGCAGTCTAGCAGGACGGGTTGAGCAGTTCTTC	CASSLAGRVEQFF